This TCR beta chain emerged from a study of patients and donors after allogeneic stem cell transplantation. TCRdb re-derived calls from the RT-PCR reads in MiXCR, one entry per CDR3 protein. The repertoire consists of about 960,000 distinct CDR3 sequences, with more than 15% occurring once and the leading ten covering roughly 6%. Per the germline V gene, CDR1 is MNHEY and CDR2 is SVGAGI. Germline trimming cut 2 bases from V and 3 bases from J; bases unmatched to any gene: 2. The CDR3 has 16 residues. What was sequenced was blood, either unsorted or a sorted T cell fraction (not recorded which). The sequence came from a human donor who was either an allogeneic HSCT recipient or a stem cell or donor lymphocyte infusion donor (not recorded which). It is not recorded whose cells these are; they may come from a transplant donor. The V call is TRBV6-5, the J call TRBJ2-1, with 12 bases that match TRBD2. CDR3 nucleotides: TGTGCCAGCAGTTACCAACTAGCGGGGGGCTACAATGAGCAGTTCTTC. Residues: CASSYQLAGGYNEQFF.